These 20 T cell receptor beta chains came from one sample sequenced in a study of T cells after yellow fever vaccination. MiXCR, applied by TCRdb to the 5' RACE reads, yields one record per CDR3 protein. In the table there are 200,000 to 300,000 distinct CDR3 sequences, about an eighth of which are singletons. Sequences were derived from CD4+ T cells sorted from PBMCs, sampled 45 days after the yellow fever booster vaccination. Receptors were obtained from a man aged 25-45 years who received the YFV17D yellow fever vaccine.

The V call is TRBV20-1, the J call TRBJ1-5; D is possibly TRBD1 (5 bases). The length of the CDR3 is 14 residues. The germline gives CDR1 DFQATT, CDR2 SNEGSKA (reference sequence). V lost 1 base, J lost 7 bases, and 14 bases lay in between. The CDR3 region is CSARAQGAGQPQHF. CDR3 nucleotides: TGCAGTGCTAGAGCCCAGGGTGCCGGGCAGCCCCAGCATTTT.

This clonotype was seen a few times. V gene TRBV11-1 combines with J gene TRBJ2-3, with 12 bases identical to TRBD2. J lost 0 bases, V lost 5 bases, and 18 bases had no gene match. The CDR3 length is 21 residues. Per germline, CDR1 SGHAT and CDR2 FQDESV (reference sequence). The DNA of the CDR3 is TGTGCCAGCAGCCGCAAGGTAGTGACTAGCGGGAGTGACGTTAGCACAGATACGCAGTATTTT. It yields the protein CASSRKVVTSGSDVSTDTQYF. The full variable domain, its missing parts supplied by reference TRBV11-1 and TRBJ2-3, is EAEVAQSPRYKITEKSQAVAFWCDPISGHATLYWYRQILGQGPELLVQFQDESVVDDSQLPKDRFSAERLKGVDSTLKIQPAELGDSAMYLCASSRKVVTSGSDVSTDTQYFGPGTRLTVL.

This clonotype showed up just once. The rearrangement uses TRBV6-8 and TRBJ2-7, with TRBD2 matching 10 bases. V dropped 8 bases and J dropped 0; count of bases not matched to a gene: 16. The CDR3 loop spans 18 amino acids. Germline loops: CDR1 MNHGY, CDR2 SAAAGT. CDR3 in DNA: TGTGCCAGCCCCCTTCGAGGCCAGCGGGAGGGCCTCTCCTACGAGCAGTACTTC. Encoded protein: CASPLRGQREGLSYEQYF.

This clonotype has a handful of counts. The chain carries TRBV5-1 and TRBJ2-3; 7 bases fit TRBD2. In germline, CDR1 is SGHRS, CDR2 YFSETQ. The V and J ends lost 3 bases and 2 bases, in that order; junction bases with no gene match: 3. The CDR3 sequence is 14 residues long. CDR3: CASSSRDYTDTQYF. CDR3 in DNA: TGCGCCAGCAGCTCCCGGGACTACACAGATACGCAGTATTTT.

The V gene is TRBV12-5, the J gene TRBJ2-3, with D perhaps matching TRBD2 (6 bases). CDR1 is LGHNT and CDR2 is FRNRAP in the germline V gene. The CDR3 is 13 amino acids. The V end lost 6 bases, the J end lost 5 bases, and 12 bases lay between the germline ends. The CDR3 DNA reads TGTGCTAGTGGCCATCGGAGGGGAGATACGCAGTATTTT. It codes for CASGHRRGDTQYF.

This clonotype was counted a few times. The V and J genes are TRBV5-1 and TRBJ1-1, with no clear D. V was trimmed by 1 base and J by 1 base, leaving 11 bases between them. The CDR3 consists of 15 residues. Germline values: CDR1 SGHRS, CDR2 YFSETQ. This CDR3 reads CASSLSGLENTEAFF. CDR3 bases: TGCGCCAGCAGCTTGTCCGGGCTGGAGAACACTGAAGCTTTCTTT.

The rearrangement links TRBV20-1 to TRBJ2-2; no definite D call. The CDR3 has 11 residues. Trimming took 4 bases from V and 4 from J, leaving 4 bases between them. The V gene's germline CDR1 is DFQATT and CDR2 SNEGSKA (reference sequence). The CDR3 reads CSATPTGELFF. The CDR3 coding sequence is TGCAGTGCTACCCCCACCGGGGAGCTGTTTTTT.

This chain links TRBV27 with TRBJ2-7, with unresolved D. The germline CDR1 and CDR2 sequences are MNHEY and SMNVEV (reference sequence). V was shortened by 8 bases and J by 0 bases, with 14 bases between the two germline ends. There are 14 residues in the CDR3. CDR3 bases: TGTGCCAGCGCCGCCAGGTCAAGCTCCTACGAGCAGTACTTC. This gives the protein CASAARSSSYEQYF.

The chain uses TRBV7-2 and TRBJ1-3; D is ambiguous. V was pared by 1 base and J by 2 bases, with 6 bases between. The CDR3 covers 14 residues. Per germline, CDR1 SGHTA and CDR2 FQGNSA. CDR3 amino acids: CASSLVRTGNTIYF. CDR3 DNA: TGTGCCAGCAGCTTAGTTCGGACTGGAAACACCATATATTTT.

This chain's CDR3 is CASSYLGLAGGKSYNEQFF. Here the CDR3 DNA reads TGTGCCAGCAGTTACTTGGGACTAGCGGGAGGGAAGTCCTACAATGAGCAGTTCTTC. The rearrangement links TRBV6-5 to TRBJ2-1, with 16 bases that match TRBD2. CDR1 is MNHEY, CDR2 SVGAGI, per germline. This CDR3 spans 19 amino acids. V gave up 1 base and J gave up 1 base; unmatched junction bases: 4.

This clonotype was seen a few times. The chain combines TRBV7-9 with TRBJ2-3; D gene unclear. Trimming stripped 4 bases from V and 3 bases from J, with 8 bases between. The CDR3 spans 13 residues. The germline gives CDR1 SEHNR, CDR2 FQNEAQ (reference sequence). Written as DNA, the CDR3 is TGTGCCAGCAGCTGGTGGGAAACAGATACGCAGTATTTT. Protein sequence: CASSWWETDTQYF.

This clonotype came up a few times. The V and J genes are TRBV7-2 and TRBJ2-7; the D gene could be TRBD1 or TRBD2 (6 bases each). Trimming cost V 5 bases and J 3 bases, with 17 bases left between them. The CDR3 sequence is 15 residues long. Germline loops: CDR1 SGHTA, CDR2 FQGNSA. The CDR3 coding sequence is TGTGCCAGCAGCCTGTCTGCGGGACACAACTACGAGCAGTACTTC. Amino acids: CASSLSAGHNYEQYF.

DNA of the CDR3: TGTGCCAGTAGTATATTCGGGAGGGTCTACAATGAGCAGTTCTTC. This gives the protein CASSIFGRVYNEQFF. V gene TRBV19 combines with J gene TRBJ2-1; 8 bases are a match to TRBD2. Germline CDR1 reads LNHDA; CDR2 reads SQIVND (reference sequence). After removal of 2 bases from V and 3 bases from J, the junction contained 3 bases not matched to a gene. The CDR3 totals 15 residues.

This chain joins TRBV20-1 and TRBJ2-3; 8 nucleotides match TRBD1. The CDR3 is made up of 14 amino acids. V trimming: 6 bases; J trimming: 4 bases; junction bases outside the gene matches: 9. Germline CDR1 is DFQATT and CDR2 is SNEGSKA (reference sequence). The CDR3 is CSAPRTGSADTQYF. CDR3 bases: TGCAGTGCCCCAAGGACAGGGTCGGCAGATACGCAGTATTTT.

The J gene is TRBJ2-7, the V gene TRBV15; 9 bases are shared with TRBD1. V lost 5 bases and J lost 3; bases outside the gene matches: 5. Germline lookup yields CDR1 LNHNV and CDR2 YYDKDF (reference sequence). The CDR3 contains 14 residues. CDR3 bases: TGTGCCACCAGCCCCACAGGGGGCGGCTACGAGCAGTACTTC. Its translation: CATSPTGGGYEQYF.

The chain employs TRBV6-2 or TRBV6-3 and TRBJ2-7, with D perhaps assigned TRBD1 or TRBD2 (5 bases each). The germline CDR1 and CDR2 sequences are MNHEY and SVGEGT. V lost 8 bases and J 2 bases, leaving 16 bases between the germline ends. The CDR3 covers 14 residues. The CDR3 here is CASRRDQGPYEQYF. The CDR3 bases are TGTGCCAGCCGCCGGGACCAAGGGCCCTACGAGCAGTACTTC.

This sequence joins TRBV7-2 and TRBJ2-5, with D possibly TRBD2 on 6 matching bases. Between the trimmed V and J ends, which lost 0 bases and 4 bases, there was a span of 6 bases. CDR1 SGHTA and CDR2 FQGNSA come from the germline V gene. This CDR3 contains 13 residues. For the CDR3, the DNA is TGTGCCAGCAGCTTAGCTAGCGGAGAGACCCAGTACTTC. It specifies CASSLASGETQYF. Supplemented by reference TRBV7-2 and TRBJ2-5, the full variable domain reads GAGVSQSPSNKVTEKGKDVELRCDPISGHTALYWYRQSLGQGLEFLIYFQGNSAPDKSGLPSDRFSAERTGGSVSTLTIQRTQQEDSAVYLCASSLASGETQYFGPGTRLLVL.

The V gene is TRBV5-4, the J gene TRBJ2-7; 7 bases agree with TRBD2. The trim removed 4 bases at V and 9 bases at J, leaving 16 bases unmatched. The CDR3 has 15 amino acids. Germline V gene lookup returns CDR1 SGHNT and CDR2 YYREEE (reference sequence). The CDR3 DNA is TGTGCCAGCAGCAAAGGTTGGGGACGGGAGGACGTGCAGTACTTC. This encodes CASSKGWGREDVQYF.

This chain connects TRBV29-1 to TRBJ2-1; TRBD1 or TRBD2 may be the D gene (7 bases each). Germline-derived CDR1 and CDR2 are SQVTM and ANQGSEA. The CDR3 has 14 amino acids. V lost 7 bases to trimming and J lost 6 bases, with 19 bases between them. CDR3 amino acids: CSGTRGGLINEQFF. CDR3 nucleotides: TGCAGCGGCACCAGGGGGGGTTTGATCAATGAGCAGTTCTTC.

This clonotype appeared a few times. This chain links TRBV7-2 with TRBJ2-5; D gene ambiguous. The germline V and J ends were trimmed by 0 bases and 0 bases, with 11 bases remaining between them. Germline CDR1 reads SGHTA; CDR2 reads FQGNSA. The CDR3 consists of 16 residues. DNA of the CDR3: TGTGCCAGCAGCTTAGCCCCCCCTTTGTACCAAGAGACCCAGTACTTC. Residues: CASSLAPPLYQETQYF. Full variable domain (rest looked up from reference TRBV7-2 and TRBJ2-5): GAGVSQSPSNKVTEKGKDVELRCDPISGHTALYWYRQSLGQGLEFLIYFQGNSAPDKSGLPSDRFSAERTGGSVSTLTIQRTQQEDSAVYLCASSLAPPLYQETQYFGPGTRLLVL.